The 29 T cell receptor beta chains below come from one sample, sequenced in a study of shared clonotypes between healthy human individuals. Generated by immunoSEQ multiplex PCR, the TCRdb table keeps only in-frame clones and is missing some. The repertoire holds some 2,500,000 clones, 93% seen once, with about 0.38% in the top ten. The sample taken for sequencing was naive CD4+ T cells from PBMCs. Subset defined: CD45RA+ positively selected. Receptors were obtained from a man aged 18 to 29 in good health. Some clones in this sample may be carry-over from other donors' samples.

The chain recombines TRBV27 with TRBJ2-1; D is ambiguous. Germline V gene sequence: CDR1 MNHEY, CDR2 SMNVEV (reference sequence). The CDR3 consists of 11 residues. Trimming shortened V by 2 bases and J by 5 bases, and 1 base separated the two germline ends. Here the CDR3 reads CASSLHNEQFF. CDR3 nucleotides: TGTGCCAGCAGTTTACACAATGAGCAGTTCTTC.

The V gene is TRBV7-3, the J gene TRBJ2-1, with 11 bases that match TRBD2. Unmatched junction bases numbered 5, after V lost 1 base and J lost 0 bases. The germline V gene has CDR1 SGHTA and CDR2 FQGTGA. This CDR3 spans 18 amino acids. The CDR3: CASSLKGTSGTSYNEQFF. In DNA form, the CDR3 reads TGTGCCAGCAGCTTAAAGGGGACTAGCGGCACCTCCTACAATGAGCAGTTCTTC.

This rearrangement joins TRBV7-9 to TRBJ2-7; D is perhaps TRBD2 (5 bases). The CDR3 has 15 residues. CDR1 is SEHNR and CDR2 is FQNEAQ in the germline V gene (reference sequence). V lost 2 bases and J 1 base, leaving 12 bases between the germline ends. The CDR3 sequence: CASSLPDGMSYEQYF. The CDR3 DNA is TGTGCCAGCAGCTTACCGGACGGGATGTCCTACGAGCAGTACTTC.

Notes on this clone: Distinct nucleotide sequences in the sample also encode this CDR3. The chain recombines TRBV19 with TRBJ1-2, with 9 bases lining up with TRBD1. Trimming removed 4 bases from V and 4 bases from J; junction bases left unmatched: 1. Germline loops: CDR1 LNHDA, CDR2 SQIVND (reference sequence). The CDR3 is 13 residues long. The CDR3 DNA reads as TGTGCCAGTAGTACGGGACAGGGCTATGGCTACACCTTC. It translates to CASSTGQGYGYTF.

The V call is TRBV28, the J call TRBJ2-4, with 9 bases aligning to TRBD2. Germline V gene sequence: CDR1 MDHEN, CDR2 SYDVKM. J lost 5 bases, V lost 2 bases, and 4 bases had no gene match. CDR3 length equals 15 residues. CDR3 residues: CASSLLAGLQNIQYF. Written as DNA, the CDR3 is TGTGCCAGCAGTTTACTAGCGGGACTTCAAAACATTCAGTACTTC. The variable domain in full, completed from reference TRBV28 and TRBJ2-4, reads DVKVTQSSRYLVKRTGEKVFLECVQDMDHENMFWYRQDPGLGLRLIYFSYDVKMKEKGDIPEGYSVSREKKERFSLILESASTNQTSMYLCASSLLAGLQNIQYFGAGTRLSVL.

This chain links TRBV27 with TRBJ2-1; D is undetermined. Per the germline V gene, CDR1 is MNHEY and CDR2 is SMNVEV (reference sequence). This CDR3 is built from 12 residues. Deletions cut 2 bases from V and 10 bases from J, with 9 bases between. In DNA form, the CDR3 reads TGTGCCAGCAGTTTAATCCTAGGGGAGCAGTTCTTC. This codes for CASSLILGEQFF.

The CDR3 sequence is CASSLSTANYGYTF. The CDR3 nucleotides read TGCGCCAGCAGCTTGAGCACAGCTAACTATGGCTACACCTTC. The chain has TRBV5-1 and TRBJ1-2; D gene unclear. V was cut by 1 base and J by 0 bases, with 7 bases left in between. CDR3 length equals 14 residues. Per the germline V gene, CDR1 is SGHRS and CDR2 is YFSETQ.

The rearrangement uses TRBV7-2 and TRBJ1-5; perhaps TRBD1 as D (6 bases). With 5 bases removed from V and 6 bases from J, the gap between germline ends came to 23 bases. In germline, CDR1 is SGHTA, CDR2 FQGNSA. This CDR3 is 17 amino acids long. CDR3 sequence reads: CASSPQKGPGVGQPQHF. CDR3 DNA: TGTGCCAGCAGCCCACAGAAGGGCCCAGGGGTTGGTCAGCCCCAGCATTTT.

As concerns this clone: Other nucleotide sequences in the sample specify the same CDR3. The chain has TRBV19 and TRBJ1-1, with TRBD1 identical over 7 bases. The CDR3 sequence is 15 residues long. V lost 1 base, J lost 1 base, and 3 bases stayed unmatched. Germline V gene lookup returns CDR1 LNHDA and CDR2 SQIVND (reference sequence). This CDR3 reads CASSIVGTANTEAFF. The CDR3 DNA follows: TGTGCCAGTAGTATAGTGGGGACAGCGAACACTGAAGCTTTCTTT.

This clone was seen a handful of times. The chain links TRBV4-2 to TRBJ1-3; D is perhaps TRBD1 (5 bases). CDR1 and CDR2 from the germline V gene are LGHNA and YNFKEQ. V was clipped by 5 bases and J by 4 bases, with 9 bases between them. The length of the CDR3 is 13 residues. CDR3: CASSAGRGNTIYF. The CDR3 nucleotides read TGTGCCAGCAGCGCAGGGAGAGGAAACACCATATATTTT.

The chain links TRBV10-1 to TRBJ2-1, with 7 bases that match TRBD1. V lost 6 bases, J lost 4 bases, and 3 bases stayed unmatched. CDR1 WNHNN and CDR2 SYGVQD come from the germline V gene (reference sequence). CDR3 length equals 13 residues. The CDR3: CASRGDRYNEQFF. The CDR3 DNA sequence: TGCGCCAGCAGGGGGGACAGATACAATGAGCAGTTCTTC.

The CDR3 sequence: CASSWDRPSPLHF. The CDR3 nucleotides read TGTGCCAGCAGTTGGGACAGGCCCTCACCCCTCCACTTT. The V gene is TRBV6-1, the J gene TRBJ1-6, with 8 bases fitting TRBD1. Trimming removed 5 bases from V and 10 bases from J; junction bases left unmatched: 4. Germline V CDR1 and CDR2: MNHNS, SASEGT. This CDR3 has 13 residues.

This clone was detected only a few times. The rearrangement uses TRBV2 and TRBJ2-2; D not certain. CDR3 length: 14 residues. V gave up 6 bases and J gave up 1 base, with 9 bases separating them. The V gene's germline CDR1 is SNHLY and CDR2 FYNNEI. The CDR3 here is CASRDSRNTGELFF. The CDR3 DNA sequence: TGTGCCAGCAGAGATTCAAGGAACACCGGGGAGCTGTTTTTT.

The CDR3 coding sequence is TGTGCCAGCAGCTTGTTGGAGCTCACCGGGGAGCTGTTTTTT. Translation: CASSLLELTGELFF. This sequence joins TRBV5-6 and TRBJ2-2; no clear D. The CDR3 runs 14 residues. V gave up 1 base and J gave up 4 bases, with 8 bases separating them. CDR1 is SGHDT, CDR2 YYEEEE, per germline. The full variable domain, its missing parts supplied by reference TRBV5-6 and TRBJ2-2, is DAGVTQSPTHLIKTRGQQVTLRCSPKSGHDTVSWYQQALGQGPQFIFQYYEEEERQRGNFPDRFSGHQFPNYSSELNVNALLLGDSALYLCASSLLELTGELFFGEGSRLTVL.

The V and J genes are TRBV2 and TRBJ2-3; TRBD1 agrees at 10 bases. Germline assignment: CDR1 SNHLY and CDR2 FYNNEI. This CDR3 spans 16 amino acids. V lost 5 bases, J lost 5 bases, and 10 bases stayed unmatched. CDR3 sequence reads: CASSQYRQGAGDTQYF. CDR3 bases: TGTGCCAGCAGTCAATATAGACAGGGGGCAGGAGATACGCAGTATTTT.

This chain uses TRBV11-3 with TRBJ1-1; 9 bases are a match to TRBD1. The CDR3 extends over 12 amino acids. After removal of 4 bases from V and 8 bases from J, the junction contained 2 bases not matched to a gene. CDR1 is SGHNT, CDR2 YENEEA, per germline. Here the CDR3 DNA reads TGTGCCAGCAGCTCAGGGACAGGGGAAGCTTTCTTT. Translation gives CASSSGTGEAFF. Full variable domain (missing parts from reference TRBV11-3 and TRBJ1-1): EAGVVQSPRYKIIEKKQPVAFWCNPISGHNTLYWYLQNLGQGPELLIRYENEEAVDDSQLPKDRFSAERLKGVDSTLKIQPAELGDSAVYLCASSSGTGEAFFGQGTRLTVV.

This sequence joins TRBV29-1 and TRBJ1-1; D is uncertain. This CDR3 contains 12 residues. Germline lookup yields CDR1 SQVTM and CDR2 ANQGSEA. The ends were cut back, 6 bases at V and 8 bases at J, with 16 bases in the middle. The CDR3 DNA sequence: TGCAGCGTCAGGAGGCAGCCCGGCGAAGCTTTCTTT. Amino acid sequence: CSVRRQPGEAFF. The variable domain in full, completed from reference TRBV29-1 and TRBJ1-1, reads SAVISQKPSRDICQRGTSLTIQCQVDSQVTMMFWYRQQPGQSLTLIATANQGSEATYESGFVIDKFPISRPNLTFSTLTVSNMSPEDSSIYLCSVRRQPGEAFFGQGTRLTVV.

The rearrangement joins TRBV7-9 to TRBJ2-7; D possibly uses TRBD1 or TRBD2 (5 bases each). The CDR3 consists of 16 residues. V was cut by 0 bases and J by 1 base, with 13 bases left in between. Germline CDR1 is SEHNR and CDR2 is FQNEAQ (reference sequence). The DNA of the CDR3 is TGTGCCAGCAGCTTAGCGGCTGCCAGGGAGTCCTACGAGCAGTACTTC. Translated, it gives CASSLAAARESYEQYF.

The rearrangement joins TRBV6-1 to TRBJ2-7; TRBD1 matches 7 bases. The V and J ends lost 2 bases and 0 bases, in that order; junction bases with no gene match: 4. CDR1 and CDR2 from the germline V gene are MNHNS and SASEGT. The CDR3 contains 15 residues. The CDR3 reads CASSEFGTDSYEQYF. CDR3 DNA: TGTGCCAGCAGTGAATTCGGGACAGACTCCTACGAGCAGTACTTC.

In this sample, this clone turned up a few times. The chain couples TRBV7-9 to TRBJ2-2; no clear D. This CDR3 is 12 amino acids long. Per the germline V gene, CDR1 is SEHNR and CDR2 is FQNEAQ (reference sequence). V lost 3 bases to trimming and J lost 9 bases, with 8 bases between them. The CDR3 is CASSFLRWELFF. In DNA, the CDR3 is TGTGCCAGCAGCTTTCTTAGGTGGGAGCTGTTTTTT.

This chain links TRBV7-9 with TRBJ2-1; maybe TRBD2 (6 bases). This CDR3 has 14 residues. Germline V gene data show CDR1 as SEHNR and CDR2 as FQNEAQ (reference sequence). V dropped 0 bases and J dropped 10 bases, with 13 bases sitting between them. CDR3 DNA sequence: TGTGCCAGCAGCTTAGCGGAGGGTGTAGGCGAGCAGTTCTTC. This translates into CASSLAEGVGEQFF. Supplemented by reference TRBV7-9 and TRBJ2-1, the full variable domain reads DTGVSQNPRHKITKRGQNVTFRCDPISEHNRLYWYRQTLGQGPEFLTYFQNEAQLEKSRLLSDRFSAERPKGSFSTLEIQRTEQGDSAMYLCASSLAEGVGEQFFGPGTRLTVL.

V usage is TRBV18 and J usage is TRBJ1-5, with no clear D. Trimming took off 1 base at V and 2 bases at J, with 12 bases between the two ends. CDR1 and CDR2 (germline): KGHSH, LQKENI. This CDR3 is 16 amino acids long. CDR3 loop: CASSPQSPLGNQPQHF. CDR3 nucleotides: TGTGCCAGCTCACCACAGTCCCCATTGGGCAATCAGCCCCAGCATTTT. Using reference TRBV18 and TRBJ1-5 for the parts outside the CDR3, the full variable domain is NAGVMQNPRHLVRRRGQEARLRCSPMKGHSHVYWYRQLPEEGLKFMVYLQKENIIDESGMPKERFSAEFPKEGPSILRIQQVVRGDSAAYFCASSPQSPLGNQPQHFGDGTRLSIL.

A few counts support this clone. The rearrangement joins TRBV27 to TRBJ2-5; TRBD2 might be the D (5 bases). Per germline, CDR1 MNHEY and CDR2 SMNVEV (reference sequence). Trimming took 3 bases from V and 0 from J, leaving 11 bases between them. The CDR3 consists of 15 residues. Here the CDR3 reads CASSFASTYQETQYF. The CDR3 nucleotides are TGTGCCAGCAGTTTTGCTAGCACCTACCAAGAGACCCAGTACTTC.

This clone was recorded once. The chain is built from TRBV6-5 and TRBJ1-4; the D is unclear. The V and J ends lost 0 bases and 5 bases respectively, with 13 bases between them. The CDR3 is 16 residues long. Per the germline V gene, CDR1 is MNHEY and CDR2 is SVGAGI. In DNA, the CDR3 is TGTGCCAGCAGTTACTCGGGCATTCAACGGAATGAAAAACTGTTTTTT. It translates to CASSYSGIQRNEKLFF.

The chain combines TRBV19 with TRBJ1-1, with 7 nucleotides matching TRBD1. The CDR3 has 15 amino acids. The germline gives CDR1 LNHDA, CDR2 SQIVND (reference sequence). The junction had 6 bases not matched to a gene; V was cut back by 4 bases and J by 1 base. CDR3 sequence (DNA): TGTGCCAGTAGTAAACCCAGGACAGGGAACACTGAAGCTTTCTTT. It encodes CASSKPRTGNTEAFF.

Points on this clone: The same CDR3 arises from other DNA sequences in this sample as well. The genes are TRBV5-1 and TRBJ1-1, with D possibly being TRBD1 (6 bases). The V gene lost 4 bases and the J gene lost 1 base, with 11 bases spanning the gap. The CDR3 contains 14 residues. CDR1 is SGHRS and CDR2 is YFSETQ in the germline V gene. The CDR3 reads CASSRGQPNTEAFF. The CDR3 DNA is TGCGCCAGCAGCCGGGGACAACCGAACACTGAAGCTTTCTTT.

V gene TRBV6-5 combines with J gene TRBJ2-4; 10 positions match TRBD1. CDR3 length: 14 amino acids. V dropped 6 bases and J dropped 5; count of bases not matched to a gene: 4. Per germline, CDR1 MNHEY and CDR2 SVGAGI. The CDR3 loop is CASRETGGQNIQYF. Written as DNA, the CDR3 is TGTGCCAGCAGGGAGACAGGGGGCCAAAACATTCAGTACTTC.

This chain links TRBV19 with TRBJ2-7, with 9 bases fitting TRBD2. CDR3 length: 16 amino acids. After removal of 0 bases from V and 2 bases from J, the junction contained 5 bases not matched to a gene. Germline values: CDR1 LNHDA, CDR2 SQIVND (reference sequence). The DNA of the CDR3 is TGTGCCAGTAGTATAGATCTCGGGACTAGCACCTACGAGCAGTACTTC. This gives the protein CASSIDLGTSTYEQYF.

The chain carries TRBV27 and TRBJ2-2; 10 positions match TRBD2. Germline assignment: CDR1 MNHEY and CDR2 SMNVEV (reference sequence). The trim removed 8 bases at V and 9 bases at J, leaving 15 bases unmatched. The CDR3 contains 16 residues. The CDR3 loop reads CASSPWASGSQRELFF. CDR3 DNA sequence: TGTGCCAGCTCTCCATGGGCTAGCGGGAGTCAAAGGGAGCTGTTTTTT.